These T cell receptor beta chains were read from a single sample in a study of Graves' ophthalmopathy and Graves' hyperthyroidism. TCRdb re-called the multiplex PCR reads with MiXCR, one entry per CDR3 protein. This table has 600,000 to 700,000 distinct CDR3 sequences, about two fifths appearing once. Source material: peripheral blood. The receptor set was obtained from an adult man with Graves' ophthalmopathy. Both conserved end residues are trimmed from each CDR3.

12	TRBV19	ASSSNGFQETQY
12	TRBV19	ASSSDRIRYGYT
12	TRBV24-1	ATSDPGQGNEQF
9	TRBV24-1	ATSDPGSCF
13	TRBV5-8	ASSSILGGQETQY
15	TRBV5-1	ASSQDPPGGVSYEQY
13	TRBV5-1	ASSSPVGSQETQY
13	TRBV7-8	ASSPGQGSYNEQF
11	TRBV29-1	SVELGQTYGYT
13	TRBV4-3	ASSQDAQSFKPQH
13	TRBV5-1	ASSLDAGASDGYT
11	TRBV10-3	ATQGQGNYGYT
13	TRBV20-1	SAPSPTGRIHGYT
11	TRBV24-1	ATKEGDLYGYT
13	TRBV2	ASSLNSGGEETQY
15	TRBV5-1	ASSLRTGQSNTGELF
11	TRBV10-3	ATGTGLGETQY
10	TRBV4-1	ASSHLGGEQY
14	TRBV3-1	ASNRRTSGIGETQY
9	TRBV20-1	SASHGYEQY
11	TRBV3-1	ASSQAHDTEAF
12	TRBV20-1	SARRGAANEKLF
11	TRBV6-1	ASSAPQGGKLF
9	TRBV24-1	ATSDRAPQH
14	TRBV12-3/TRBV12-4	ASSPGTGGATGELF
13	TRBV19	ASSTTGGSGNTIY